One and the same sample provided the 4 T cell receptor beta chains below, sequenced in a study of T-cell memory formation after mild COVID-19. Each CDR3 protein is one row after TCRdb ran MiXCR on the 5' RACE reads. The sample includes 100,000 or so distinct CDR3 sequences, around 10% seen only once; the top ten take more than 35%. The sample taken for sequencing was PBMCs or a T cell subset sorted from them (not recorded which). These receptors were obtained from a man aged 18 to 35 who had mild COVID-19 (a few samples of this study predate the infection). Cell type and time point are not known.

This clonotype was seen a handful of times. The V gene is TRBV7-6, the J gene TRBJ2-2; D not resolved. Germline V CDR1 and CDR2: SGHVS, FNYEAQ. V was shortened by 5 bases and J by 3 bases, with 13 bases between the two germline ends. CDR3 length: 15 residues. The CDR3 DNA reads TGTGCCAGCAGCGTCGGTCGCAGCTACACCGGGGAGCTGTTTTTT. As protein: CASSVGRSYTGELFF.

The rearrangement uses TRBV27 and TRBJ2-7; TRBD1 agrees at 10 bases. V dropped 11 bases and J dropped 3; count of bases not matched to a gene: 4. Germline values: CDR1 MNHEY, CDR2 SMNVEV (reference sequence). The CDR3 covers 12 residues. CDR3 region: CAAGTGVYEQYF. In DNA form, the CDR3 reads TGTGCCGCCGGGACAGGGGTCTACGAGCAGTACTTC.

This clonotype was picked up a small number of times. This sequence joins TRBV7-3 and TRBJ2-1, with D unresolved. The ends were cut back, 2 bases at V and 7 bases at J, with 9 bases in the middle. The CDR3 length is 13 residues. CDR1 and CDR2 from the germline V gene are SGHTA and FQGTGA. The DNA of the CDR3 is TGTGCCAGCAGCTTATTGGAAGAAAATGAGCAGTTCTTC. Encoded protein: CASSLLEENEQFF.

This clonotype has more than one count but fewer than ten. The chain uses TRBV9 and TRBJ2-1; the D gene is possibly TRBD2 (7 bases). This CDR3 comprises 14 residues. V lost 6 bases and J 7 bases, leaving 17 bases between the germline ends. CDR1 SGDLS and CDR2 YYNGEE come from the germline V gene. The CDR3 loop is CASNDRGAGNEQFF. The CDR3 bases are TGTGCCAGCAACGATCGGGGGGCCGGAAATGAGCAGTTCTTC. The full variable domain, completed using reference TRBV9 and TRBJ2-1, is DSGVTQTPKHLITATGQRVTLRCSPRSGDLSVYWYQQSLDQGLQFLIQYYNGEERAKGNILERFSAQQFPDLHSELNLSSLELGDSALYFCASNDRGAGNEQFFGPGTRLTVL.